Below, 13 T cell receptor beta chains from the same sample are listed, as sequenced in a study of shared clonotypes between healthy human individuals. Only in-frame clones appear in the TCRdb table, and some are missing; sequencing was by immunoSEQ multiplex PCR. The sample lists under 2,500,000 clones, around 95% occurring once. The material sequenced was naive CD4+ T cells sorted from blood. Stated subset: CD45RA+ positively selected. The receptors originated from a man in his late teens or twenties in good health.

The chain recombines TRBV6-5 with TRBJ1-2; D perhaps matches TRBD1 (5 bases). CDR1 is MNHEY and CDR2 is SVGAGI in the germline V gene. CDR3 length: 12 residues. The V end was cut by 2 bases, the J end by 8 bases, with 9 bases between. As DNA, the CDR3 is TGTGCCAGCAGTTACGGGGGGATGGGCTACACCTTC. Residues: CASSYGGMGYTF.

This clone showed up just a few times. Other DNA sequences in this specimen translate into the identical CDR3. The genes are TRBV18 and TRBJ2-7; no reliable D call. Deletions cut 2 bases from V and 0 bases from J, with 5 bases between. The CDR3 is 13 residues long. Looked up from germline, CDR1 is KGHSH and CDR2 is LQKENI. The CDR3 here is CASSPGNSYEQYF. The CDR3 nucleotides read TGTGCCAGCTCACCAGGGAACTCCTACGAGCAGTACTTC.

The chain couples TRBV11-2 to TRBJ2-3; maybe TRBD2 (5 bases). Germline values: CDR1 SGHAT, CDR2 FQNNGV. Between the trimmed V and J ends, which lost 4 bases and 5 bases, there was a span of 10 bases. This CDR3 contains 13 residues. For the CDR3, the DNA is TGTGCCAGCAGCTCGGACTTCGTAGATACGCAGTATTTT. This translates into CASSSDFVDTQYF.

On this clone itself: An end of the junction differs from the germline gene, which may be a read error. The gene calls are TRBV11-1 and TRBJ1-1; possible D gene TRBD1, 6 bases. The CDR3 consists of 13 residues. In germline, CDR1 is SGHAT, CDR2 FQDESV (reference sequence). The CDR3: CASSFGQNAEAFF. CDR3 nucleotides: TGTGCCAGCAGCTTCGGACAGAACGCTGAAGCTTTCTTT.

This chain connects TRBV7-2 to TRBJ2-7; D is ambiguous. The germline V and J ends were trimmed by 2 bases and 4 bases, with 9 bases remaining between them. The germline gives CDR1 SGHTA, CDR2 FQGNSA. CDR3 length: 13 amino acids. The CDR3 here is CASSLMFGYEQYF. CDR3 nucleotide sequence: TGTGCCAGCAGCTTAATGTTCGGATACGAGCAGTACTTC.

In regard to this clone: This CDR3 is also generated by other DNA sequences in the sample. This chain joins TRBV10-3 and TRBJ2-7, with D tentatively TRBD1 (6 bases). CDR1 is ENHRY and CDR2 is SYGVKD in the germline V gene. The CDR3 contains 14 residues. The V gene lost 3 bases and the J gene lost 0 bases, with 9 bases spanning the gap. As DNA, the CDR3 is TGTGCCATCAGTGACGGGACACCCTCCTACGAGCAGTACTTC. Translating it yields CAISDGTPSYEQYF.

The J gene is TRBJ2-2, the V gene TRBV6-4; D gene ambiguous. Germline V gene lookup returns CDR1 MRHNA and CDR2 SNTAGT. This CDR3 has 13 residues. Between the trimmed V and J ends, which lost 2 bases and 6 bases, there was a span of 7 bases. Here the CDR3 reads CASSDDVPGELFF. Here the CDR3 DNA reads TGTGCCAGCAGTGACGATGTTCCCGGGGAGCTGTTTTTT.

In this sample, this clone turned up a few times. The chain is built from TRBV30 and TRBJ1-2, with 9 positions matching TRBD1. V dropped 2 bases and J dropped 8; count of bases not matched to a gene: 9. The CDR3 spans 14 residues. Looked up from germline, CDR1 is GTSNPN and CDR2 is SVGIG (reference sequence). This chain's CDR3 is CAWSTMGTGSGYTF. Written as DNA, the CDR3 is TGTGCCTGGAGTACAATGGGGACAGGGTCCGGCTACACCTTC.

The CDR3 region is CASSQMTGTSGHNEQFF. The DNA for the CDR3 is TGCGCCAGCAGCCAAATGACCGGGACTAGCGGCCACAATGAGCAGTTCTTC. The chain is built from TRBV4-1 and TRBJ2-1; 11 bases fit TRBD2. Germline CDR1 and CDR2: MGHRA and YSYEKL. With 2 bases clipped from V and 5 bases from J, the junction kept 8 bases outside the gene matches. CDR3 length equals 17 residues.

The chain carries TRBV19 and TRBJ2-1; D gene uncertain. Per germline, CDR1 LNHDA and CDR2 SQIVND (reference sequence). This CDR3 spans 18 amino acids. V lost 3 bases to trimming and J lost 4 bases, with 22 bases between them. Here the CDR3 DNA reads TGTGCCAGTAGTATCGGCGGCCCAGCCCTGGACCCGTACAATGAGCAGTTCTTC. The encoded protein is CASSIGGPALDPYNEQFF. The whole variable domain, remainder taken from reference TRBV19 and TRBJ2-1, is DGGITQSPKYLFRKEGQNVTLSCEQNLNHDAMYWYRQDPGQGLRLIYYSQIVNDFQKGDIAEGYSVSREKKESFPLTVTSAQKNPTAFYLCASSIGGPALDPYNEQFFGPGTRLTVL.

This chain joins TRBV7-9 and TRBJ2-5; D remains ambiguous. Germline values: CDR1 SEHNR, CDR2 FQNEAQ (reference sequence). V was shortened by 5 bases and J by 1 base, with 5 bases between the two germline ends. CDR3 length: 12 amino acids. In DNA form, the CDR3 reads TGTGCCAGCAGCCCGTCCCAAGAGACCCAGTACTTC. Translated, it gives CASSPSQETQYF.

This chain's CDR3 is CAIRSDTEAFF. The DNA of the CDR3 is TGTGCCATCAGGTCAGACACTGAAGCTTTCTTT. The gene calls are TRBV10-3 and TRBJ1-1; D is unresolved. The CDR3 is 11 amino acids. V was pared by 6 bases and J by 3 bases, with 5 bases between. CDR1 is ENHRY and CDR2 is SYGVKD in the germline V gene.

The V gene is TRBV25-1, the J gene TRBJ2-7; no reliable D call. Looked up from germline, CDR1 is MGHDK and CDR2 is SYGVNS. This CDR3 comprises 11 residues. V was shortened by 8 bases and J by 5 bases, with 10 bases between the two germline ends. CDR3 residues: CASYLVHEQYF. In DNA, the CDR3 is TGTGCCAGCTATTTGGTCCACGAGCAGTACTTC.